The T cell receptor beta chain under discussion was sequenced for a study of identifying expanded T cells in peripheral blood. Points from the study as a whole: Across healthy donors, higher total template counts meant significantly greater roughly 2-week count variance.

Collection occurred without any documented infections or immune events in donors. The assay was immunoSEQ multiplex PCR, and TCRdb's table has in-frame clones only and misses some. Of around 50,000 clones listed, about nine tenths are singletons. The germline V and J ends were trimmed by 0 bases and 6 bases, with 6 bases remaining between them. CDR1 MGHDK and CDR2 SYGVNS come from the germline V gene. The CDR3 spans 14 residues. As for this clone: Antigen unknown.

What was sequenced was blood. The V gene is TRBV25-1, the J gene TRBJ1-6; unclear D gene. The source is a person between 18 and 69 years old in good health. The CDR3 reads CASSEYRTNSPLHF. DNA for the CDR3: TGTGCCAGCAGTGAATACAGGACTAATTCACCCCTCCACTTT.